Presented here are 18 T cell receptor beta chains from one specimen sequenced in a study of T cell changes during pregnancy in multiple sclerosis. Produced via immunoSEQ multiplex PCR; TCRdb's table is partial and in-frame only. This table holds approximately 30,000 clones, less than 95% found once. The sample consisted of CD8+ T cells from peripheral blood mononuclear cells, taken in the first trimester of pregnancy. These receptors were collected from a female donor with multiple sclerosis, enrolled in a pregnancy study.

The chain employs TRBV6-5 and TRBJ1-1; the match to TRBD1 covers 7 bases. V trimming: 3 bases; J trimming: 1 base; junction bases outside the gene matches: 2. The germline gives CDR1 MNHEY, CDR2 SVGAGI. CDR3 length: 14 residues. The DNA of the CDR3 is TGTGCCAGCAGTTATCAGGGGGGGAACACTGAAGCTTTCTTT. Amino acid sequence: CASSYQGGNTEAFF.

V usage is TRBV5-1 and J usage is TRBJ2-7, with D possibly being TRBD2 (5 bases). Trimming removed 0 bases from V and 2 bases from J, with 9 bases in between. This CDR3 is built from 14 residues. From germline, CDR1 is SGHRS and CDR2 YFSETQ. The CDR3 loop reads CASSLGEPTYEQYF. For the CDR3, the DNA is TGCGCCAGCAGCTTGGGGGAGCCCACCTACGAGCAGTACTTC.

The chain employs TRBV6-1 and TRBJ1-1; TRBD1 agrees at 11 bases. CDR1 and CDR2 from the germline V gene are MNHNS and SASEGT. Trimming took 2 bases from V and 4 from J; bases not matched to a gene: 3. The CDR3 loop spans 15 amino acids. CDR3 loop: CASSEIGTGGTEAFF. The DNA for the CDR3 is TGTGCCAGCAGTGAAATAGGGACAGGGGGCACTGAAGCTTTCTTT.

A single count supports this clone. This chain uses TRBV19 with TRBJ2-1, with 12 bases lining up with TRBD2. CDR3 size: 14 residues. With V trimmed by 8 bases and J by 12 bases, 11 bases remained unmatched. The V gene's germline CDR1 is LNHDA and CDR2 SQIVND (reference sequence). The CDR3 DNA reads TGTGCCAGTGGATGGACTAGCGGGATGGAAGGGCAGTTCTTC. Translated: CASGWTSGMEGQFF.

The J gene is TRBJ2-7, the V gene TRBV21-1; no check of the table's D call, TRBD1, against the DNA was made. TRBV21-1 is reported as a pseudogene. The CDR3 contains 13 residues. The CDR3 DNA sequence: TGTGCCAGCAGCAGGGACAGGGGGTACGAGCAGTACTTC. Residues: CASSRDRGYEQYF.

This chain uses TRBV11-2 with TRBJ2-1, with TRBD2 as a possible D gene (6 bases). V lost 8 bases to trimming and J lost 7 bases, with 15 bases between them. The germline V gene encodes CDR1 SGHAT and CDR2 FQNNGV. The CDR3 runs 13 residues. CDR3 nucleotides: TGTGCCAGCTGTTTGGGCGGGGAAAATGAGCAGTTCTTC. As protein: CASCLGGENEQFF.

V gene TRBV5-4 combines with J gene TRBJ1-3; D uncertain. Between the trimmed V and J ends, which lost 4 bases and 8 bases, there was a span of 10 bases. Per the germline V gene, CDR1 is SGHNT and CDR2 is YYREEE (reference sequence). The CDR3 covers 12 residues. CDR3: CASSEGGHTIYF. DNA of the CDR3: TGTGCCAGCAGCGAGGGTGGGCACACCATATATTTT.

The V and J genes are TRBV5-1 and TRBJ2-1, with a possible D match to TRBD1 (5 bases). This CDR3 comprises 16 residues. Germline V gene sequence: CDR1 SGHRS, CDR2 YFSETQ. Trimming removed 4 bases at V and 0 bases at J, with 14 bases between. In DNA form, the CDR3 reads TGCGCCAGCAGCCCTAGGGGTTATGCCTCCTACAATGAGCAGTTCTTC. It yields the protein CASSPRGYASYNEQFF.

CDR3 sequence: CASTSGKYNEQFF. The CDR3 nucleotides are TGTGCCAGCACAAGCGGGAAATACAATGAGCAGTTCTTC. The J gene is TRBJ2-1, the V gene TRBV2; 7 nucleotides match TRBD2. The CDR3 spans 13 residues. The ends lost 7 bases at V and 4 bases at J; junction bases unmatched: 4. Germline V gene lookup returns CDR1 SNHLY and CDR2 FYNNEI.

The chain has TRBV5-4 and TRBJ2-7; TRBD1 might be the D (5 bases). The CDR3 has 14 amino acids. Germline-derived CDR1 and CDR2 are SGHNT and YYREEE (reference sequence). V gave up 0 bases and J gave up 1 base, with 8 bases separating them. CDR3 residues: CASSLAGNSYEQYF. In DNA, the CDR3 is TGTGCCAGCAGCTTGGCAGGGAATTCCTACGAGCAGTACTTC.

J is TRBJ2-5 and V is TRBV25-1; 9 positions match TRBD2. Germline loops: CDR1 MGHDK, CDR2 SYGVNS. The CDR3 spans 17 residues. V lost 3 bases, J lost 5 bases, and 13 bases stayed unmatched. The CDR3: CASSDQGLATTWETQYF. Written as DNA, the CDR3 is TGTGCCAGCAGTGATCAGGGACTAGCCACAACCTGGGAGACCCAGTACTTC. The full variable domain, with the rest looked up from reference TRBV25-1 and TRBJ2-5, is EADIYQTPRYLVIGTGKKITLECSQTMGHDKMYWYQQDPGMELHLIHYSYGVNSTEKGDLSSESTVSRIRTEHFPLTLESARPSHTSQYLCASSDQGLATTWETQYFGPGTRLLVL.

The chain recombines TRBV28 with TRBJ2-1; 8 bases line up with TRBD1. Germline CDR1 and CDR2: MDHEN and SYDVKM. The V and J ends lost 2 bases and 6 bases, in that order; junction bases with no gene match: 3. The CDR3 is made up of 14 amino acids. CDR3: CASSLGTGGNEQFF. The CDR3 nucleotides read TGTGCCAGCAGTTTAGGGACAGGCGGCAATGAGCAGTTCTTC.

The chain recombines TRBV5-1 with TRBJ2-5; 8 positions match TRBD2. The CDR3 runs to 18 residues. Germline V gene lookup returns CDR1 SGHRS and CDR2 YFSETQ. The V and J ends lost 1 base and 2 bases, in that order; junction bases with no gene match: 13. The CDR3 here is CASSLYRRMREDQETQYF. CDR3 coding DNA: TGCGCCAGCAGCTTGTACCGCCGCATGCGGGAGGATCAAGAGACCCAGTACTTC.

The sample holds one count of this clone. The rearrangement joins TRBV27 to TRBJ1-2; 7 nucleotides agree with TRBD1. The CDR3 contains 14 residues. The germline gives CDR1 MNHEY, CDR2 SMNVEV (reference sequence). V gave up 2 bases and J gave up 5 bases; unmatched junction bases: 5. The CDR3: CASSLGGRGYGYTF. The CDR3 DNA reads as TGTGCCAGCAGTTTAGGGGGCAGGGGGTATGGCTACACCTTC.

J is TRBJ2-1 and V is TRBV28; D not certain. The CDR3 loop spans 11 amino acids. The germline gives CDR1 MDHEN, CDR2 SYDVKM. V lost 3 bases and J 10 bases, leaving 7 bases between the germline ends. CDR3 in amino acids: CASSFREEQFF. The CDR3 DNA reads as TGTGCCAGCAGTTTTCGAGAAGAGCAGTTCTTC. Using reference TRBV28 and TRBJ2-1 for the parts outside the CDR3, the full variable domain is DVKVTQSSRYLVKRTGEKVFLECVQDMDHENMFWYRQDPGLGLRLIYFSYDVKMKEKGDIPEGYSVSREKKERFSLILESASTNQTSMYLCASSFREEQFFGPGTRLTVL.

This chain uses TRBV7-9 with TRBJ1-1, with a possible D match to TRBD1 (5 bases). This CDR3 is 15 amino acids long. The V and J ends lost 4 bases and 4 bases respectively, with 16 bases between them. In germline, CDR1 is SEHNR, CDR2 FQNEAQ (reference sequence). CDR3 in amino acids: CASSSEHSGGTEAFF. The CDR3 coding sequence is TGTGCCAGCAGCTCCGAACACTCGGGGGGCACTGAAGCTTTCTTT.

The chain has TRBV19 and TRBJ2-1, with 10 bases aligning to TRBD2. Germline CDR1 and CDR2: LNHDA and SQIVND (reference sequence). CDR3 length: 15 amino acids. V was clipped by 7 bases and J by 8 bases; unmatched bases: 11. The CDR3 loop reads CASTPGLAGADEQFF. Written as DNA, the CDR3 is TGTGCCAGTACCCCGGGGCTAGCGGGAGCGGATGAGCAGTTCTTC.

This clone was seen just once. The rearrangement joins TRBV5-4 to TRBJ2-1, with 10 positions matching TRBD2. Trimming at V came to 3 bases and at J to 3 bases, leaving 3 bases not matched to a gene. The CDR3 is 15 residues long. Looked up from germline, CDR1 is SGHNT and CDR2 is YYREEE (reference sequence). The CDR3 reads CASSSEREGYNEQFF. In nucleotides, the CDR3 is TGTGCCAGCAGCTCCGAGCGGGAGGGCTACAATGAGCAGTTCTTC.